The TCR beta chain described here comes from a study of T cell repertoires in cytomegalovirus infection. Study details: Selected CMV epitopes included recently identified HLA-C-restricted ones as well as well-studied HLA-B-restricted ones. Shared public TCR beta signatures pointed to both CMV infection and a matching HLA type. Study-wide findings and caveats: Using cumulative public TCR beta family frequency, the authors identified those who carried CMV together with the relevant HLA. The ex vivo response was dominated by HLA-C-restricted CMV-specific TCR beta clonotypes.

TCRdb used MiXCR to reprocess the reads, holding one entry per CDR3 protein. Of nearly 700,000 distinct CDR3 sequences in the sample, around 35% were seen once. V lost 4 bases and J lost 4, with 22 bases in between. The CDR3 totals 17 residues. Looked up from germline, CDR1 is MNHGY and CDR2 is SVAAGI. On this clonotype itself: The antigen is undetermined.

V and J are TRBV6-9 and TRBJ1-1, with D perhaps matching TRBD1 (5 bases). The specimen was cultured PBMCs, collected from culture after CMV antigen stimulation. The clonotype originates from a human donor in good health (CMV status not recorded). Some clones in this sample may be carry-over from other donors' samples. For the CDR3, the DNA is TGTGCCAGCAGTTTTCCGGGAAGGCCCCCAAGGGGCACTGAAGCTTTCTTT. Translating gives CASSFPGRPPRGTEAFF.